This TCR beta chain derives from a study of T cells in Graves' hyperthyroidism and ophthalmopathy. Overall study findings and caveats: Most expanded thyroid clonotypes above 0.001 recurred in blood. From stable hyperthyroidism, ophthalmopathy was set apart by a 13 V-J model.

This clonotype was seen ten or more times. The antigen is undetermined. The CDR3 regions of TCR beta were amplified from RNA transcripts. HTBI primers were used for first-round RT-PCR of the TCR CDR3. One entry per CDR3 protein, called by TCRdb with MiXCR from the multiplex PCR reads. The sample yields hundreds of thousands of distinct CDR3 sequences, about 45% seen once. Germline V gives CDR1 SQVTM, CDR2 ANQGSEA. V was shortened by 5 bases and J by 7 bases, with 9 bases between the two germline ends. The CDR3 is made up of 11 amino acids. Thyroid ultrasound, orbital computed tomography, clinical symptoms, and serum thyroxine and TRAb underpinned diagnoses.

The rearrangement uses TRBV29-1 and TRBJ1-3, with D perhaps matching TRBD1 (5 bases). The TCR comes from an adult man with Graves' disease, either hyperthyroidism or ophthalmopathy (not recorded which). The specimen sequenced was peripheral blood or thyroid tissue (not recorded which). Written as DNA, the CDR3 is TGCAGCGTTAGGGGTCCGAACACCATATATTTT. Amino acids: CSVRGPNTIYF.